A single sample gave rise to the 20 T cell receptor beta chains below, sequenced in a study of blood T cell repertoires in COVID-19. Only in-frame clones appear in the TCRdb table, and some are missing; sequencing was by immunoSEQ multiplex PCR. The data show around 160,000 clones, with roughly 89% seen just once and 5.8% held by the top ten. Sequenced: PBMCs or T cells enriched from blood (not recorded which). The source is a woman in her 50s who had been exposed to COVID-19.

The chain carries TRBV2 and TRBJ1-6; TRBD1 agrees at 7 bases. Germline loops: CDR1 SNHLY, CDR2 FYNNEI. After removal of 6 bases from V and 10 bases from J, the junction contained 6 bases not matched to a gene. This CDR3 has 13 residues. DNA of the CDR3: TGTGCCAGCAGCGCTACAGGGGTATCACCCCTCCACTTT. Translating it yields CASSATGVSPLHF.

The chain joins TRBV10-3 to TRBJ1-6, with 8 bases lining up with TRBD1. The V gene end was trimmed by 7 bases and the J gene end by 7 bases; junction bases not matched to a gene: 6. Per germline, CDR1 ENHRY and CDR2 SYGVKD. The CDR3 is made up of 14 amino acids. In DNA, the CDR3 is TGTGCCATCACGGACAGGGTAGGGAATTCACCCCTCCACTTT. As protein: CAITDRVGNSPLHF.

This rearrangement joins TRBV7-2 to TRBJ2-5; 12 bases agree with TRBD2. Germline V gene data show CDR1 as SGHTA and CDR2 as FQGNSA. Unmatched junction bases numbered 5, after V lost 2 bases and J lost 1 base. The CDR3 extends over 17 amino acids. The CDR3 coding sequence is TGTGCCAGCAGCTTACGGACTAGCGGGGACCTCCAAGAGACCCAGTACTTC. Protein: CASSLRTSGDLQETQYF. The whole variable domain, filled in from reference TRBV7-2 and TRBJ2-5, reads GAGVSQSPSNKVTEKGKDVELRCDPISGHTALYWYRQSLGQGLEFLIYFQGNSAPDKSGLPSDRFSAERTGGSVSTLTIQRTQQEDSAVYLCASSLRTSGDLQETQYFGPGTRLLVL.

V usage is TRBV3-1 (or the pseudogene TRBV3-2) and J usage is TRBJ2-2; a possible D gene is TRBD2 (5 bases). V was pared by 4 bases and J by 8 bases, with 17 bases between. The CDR3 runs to 15 residues. The V gene's germline CDR1 is LGHDT and CDR2 YNNKEL (reference sequence). The chain's CDR3 is CASSRVGISGGELFF. As DNA, the CDR3 is TGTGCCAGCAGCCGGGTGGGGATAAGCGGTGGGGAGCTGTTTTTT.

The chain employs TRBV11-2 and TRBJ1-5, with D uncertain. The CDR3 covers 16 residues. Germline V lookup: CDR1 SGHAT, CDR2 FQNNGV. V was clipped by 5 bases and J by 7 bases, with 21 bases between them. The CDR3 nucleotides read TGTGCCAGCAGCCTACTAGCCCCGGGAGGGAAACAGCCCCAGCATTTT. As protein: CASSLLAPGGKQPQHF.

The chain is built from TRBV5-6 and TRBJ2-2; 7 bases align to TRBD1. There are 15 residues in the CDR3. The V gene's germline CDR1 is SGHDT and CDR2 YYEEEE. With V trimmed by 5 bases and J by 0 bases, 4 bases remained unmatched. The DNA for the CDR3 is TGTGCCAGCAGGTGGGGACAGACGAACACCGGGGAGCTGTTTTTT. Its translation is CASRWGQTNTGELFF.

The genes are TRBV7-2 and TRBJ2-5; D perhaps matches TRBD2 (5 bases). Between the trimmed V and J ends, which lost 4 bases and 9 bases, there was a span of 18 bases. CDR1 is SGHTA and CDR2 is FQGNSA in the germline V gene. The CDR3 extends over 14 amino acids. The CDR3 spells CASSSDWSRTAQYF. Written as DNA, the CDR3 is TGTGCCAGCAGCTCGGACTGGTCCCGCACGGCCCAGTACTTC. The full variable domain, completed using reference TRBV7-2 and TRBJ2-5, is GAGVSQSPSNKVTEKGKDVELRCDPISGHTALYWYRQSLGQGLEFLIYFQGNSAPDKSGLPSDRFSAERTGGSVSTLTIQRTQQEDSAVYLCASSSDWSRTAQYFGPGTRLLVL.

The chain recombines TRBV3-1 (or the pseudogene TRBV3-2) with TRBJ2-3, with D possibly being TRBD1 (5 bases). Germline loops: CDR1 LGHDT, CDR2 YNNKEL (reference sequence). CDR3 length: 15 amino acids. The V end was cut by 1 base, the J end by 2 bases, with 10 bases between. Here the CDR3 DNA reads TGTGCCAGCAGCCAAGGTCCAGGGCTCACAGATACGCAGTATTTT. As protein: CASSQGPGLTDTQYF.

The rearrangement uses TRBV9 and TRBJ2-1, with 12 nucleotides matching TRBD2. V was pared by 1 base and J by 9 bases, with 5 bases of the junction left unmatched. The CDR3 contains 15 residues. Per germline, CDR1 SGDLS and CDR2 YYNGEE. CDR3 sequence (DNA): TGTGCCAGCAGCGTACGGACTAGCGGGGAAGGTGAGCAGTTCTTC. It is translated as CASSVRTSGEGEQFF.

The chain couples TRBV7-9 to TRBJ2-1; TRBD1 is a possible D gene (5 bases). V lost 6 bases and J 5 bases, leaving 14 bases between the germline ends. The V gene's germline CDR1 is SEHNR and CDR2 FQNEAQ (reference sequence). The CDR3 runs to 14 residues. The CDR3 reads CASSGHTGHNEQFF. CDR3 sequence (DNA): TGTGCCAGCAGTGGACATACGGGCCACAATGAGCAGTTCTTC.

As for this clone: Other DNA sequences in this specimen translate into the identical CDR3. This chain links TRBV2 with TRBJ1-1, with 8 bases matching TRBD1. The CDR3 consists of 12 residues. Losses at the gene ends were 5 bases for V and 11 bases for J; bases not matched to a gene: 7. Germline V gene lookup returns CDR1 SNHLY and CDR2 FYNNEI. The CDR3 here is CASSLNRQGAFF. CDR3 nucleotide sequence: TGTGCCAGCAGTCTAAATAGACAGGGGGCTTTCTTT.

This chain links TRBV11-2 with TRBJ2-5; D gene uncertain. The V and J ends lost 3 bases and 1 base respectively, with 15 bases between them. The CDR3 contains 16 residues. Germline V lookup: CDR1 SGHAT, CDR2 FQNNGV. CDR3 sequence reads: CASSFLLHRSQETQYF. The CDR3 bases are TGTGCCAGCAGCTTTTTACTACACCGTAGCCAAGAGACCCAGTACTTC.

This clone was recorded once. The chain is built from TRBV11-3 and TRBJ2-7; TRBD2 might be the D (6 bases). The germline V and J ends were trimmed by 2 bases and 0 bases, with 8 bases remaining between them. There are 14 residues in the CDR3. Germline V gene lookup returns CDR1 SGHNT and CDR2 YENEEA. The CDR3 nucleotides read TGTGCCAGCAGCTTACACGGGAGCTCCTACGAGCAGTACTTC. It encodes CASSLHGSSYEQYF.

The chain links TRBV19 to TRBJ1-4, with D hard to call. This CDR3 region has 14 residues. Germline values: CDR1 LNHDA, CDR2 SQIVND (reference sequence). Trimming took 3 bases from V and 8 from J, leaving 13 bases between them. The CDR3 reads CASSMGLRGEKLFF. Written as DNA, the CDR3 is TGTGCCAGTAGTATGGGTCTACGAGGGGAAAAACTGTTTTTT.

The table lists this clone with a count of one. V gene TRBV19 combines with J gene TRBJ2-1; maybe TRBD1 (6 bases). The CDR3 totals 15 residues. Trimming cost V 9 bases and J 6 bases, with 21 bases left between them. CDR1 LNHDA and CDR2 SQIVND come from the germline V gene (reference sequence). This chain's CDR3 is CASWAPRGRSNEQFF. CDR3 coding DNA: TGTGCCAGCTGGGCCCCGAGGGGGAGATCCAATGAGCAGTTCTTC.

The chain links TRBV6-5 to TRBJ2-7; D is uncertain. Germline V gene data show CDR1 as MNHEY and CDR2 as SVGAGI. The CDR3 length is 14 residues. Trimming took 6 bases from V and 2 from J, leaving 14 bases between them. CDR3 loop: CASRPSTAPYEQYF. The CDR3 DNA reads as TGTGCCAGCAGACCCTCGACTGCCCCCTACGAGCAGTACTTC.

J is TRBJ2-5 and V is TRBV5-1; no reliable D call. Germline values: CDR1 SGHRS, CDR2 YFSETQ. Trimming removed 3 bases at V and 2 bases at J, with 2 bases between. This CDR3 has 11 amino acids. The CDR3, as DNA: TGCGCCAGCAGCTCTCAAGAGACCCAGTACTTC. The encoded protein is CASSSQETQYF.

This clone was observed many times. V gene TRBV5-4 combines with J gene TRBJ2-7; 8 positions match TRBD1. V lost 4 bases and J lost 3; bases outside the gene matches: 9. The CDR3 has 15 amino acids. Germline lookup yields CDR1 SGHNT and CDR2 YYREEE (reference sequence). The CDR3 loop is CASSLTGDPNYEQYF. The CDR3 coding sequence is TGTGCCAGCAGCCTGACAGGGGATCCGAACTACGAGCAGTACTTC.

The genes are TRBV5-8 and TRBJ1-1, with D maybe TRBD1 (5 bases). V lost 4 bases to trimming and J lost 6 bases, with 13 bases between them. Germline CDR1 and CDR2: SGHTS and YDEGEE. The CDR3 is 13 amino acids. CDR3 sequence reads: CASSIPGGAEAFF. The CDR3, as DNA: TGTGCCAGCAGCATACCTGGGGGGGCTGAAGCTTTCTTT.

The J gene is TRBJ1-1, the V gene TRBV7-6, with unresolved D. The CDR3 length is 15 residues. The V and J ends lost 2 bases and 0 bases respectively, with 10 bases between them. Germline CDR1 is SGHVS and CDR2 is FNYEAQ. This CDR3 is CASSLSGRLNTEAFF. The CDR3 nucleotides are TGTGCCAGCAGCTTAAGTGGGAGATTGAACACTGAAGCTTTCTTT.